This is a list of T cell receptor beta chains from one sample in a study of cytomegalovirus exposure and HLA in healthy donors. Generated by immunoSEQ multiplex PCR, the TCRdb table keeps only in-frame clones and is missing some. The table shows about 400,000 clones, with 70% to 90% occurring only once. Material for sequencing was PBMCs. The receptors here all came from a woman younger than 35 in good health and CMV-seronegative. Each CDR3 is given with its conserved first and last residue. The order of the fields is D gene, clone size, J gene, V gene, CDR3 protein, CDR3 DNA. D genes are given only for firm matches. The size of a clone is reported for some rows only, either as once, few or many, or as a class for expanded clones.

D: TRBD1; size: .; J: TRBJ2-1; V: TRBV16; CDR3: CASSQSQGARNEQFF; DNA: TGTGCCAGCAGCCAATCACAGGGGGCGCGCAATGAGCAGTTCTTC
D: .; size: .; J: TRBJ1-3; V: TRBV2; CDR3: CASSDGVSNSGNTIYF; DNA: TGTGCCAGCAGTGACGGGGTCAGTAACTCTGGAAACACCATATATTTT
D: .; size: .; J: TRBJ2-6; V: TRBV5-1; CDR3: CASSLPDSHSGANVLTF; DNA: TGCGCCAGCAGCTTGCCGGACAGCCACTCTGGGGCCAACGTCCTGACTTTC
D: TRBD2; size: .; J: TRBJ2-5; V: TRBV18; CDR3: CASSPGTSGGETQYF; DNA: TGTGCCAGCTCACCAGGGACTAGCGGGGGTGAGACCCAGTACTTC
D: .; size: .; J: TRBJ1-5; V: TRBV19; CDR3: CASSSTRTLLSNQPQHF; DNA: TGTGCCAGTAGTTCGACACGTACCCTCCTTAGCAATCAGCCCCAGCATTTT
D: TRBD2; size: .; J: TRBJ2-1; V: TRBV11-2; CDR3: CASSLGPPSGRVGEQFF; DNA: TGTGCCAGCAGCTTAGGTCCCCCTAGCGGGAGGGTGGGGGAGCAGTTCTTC
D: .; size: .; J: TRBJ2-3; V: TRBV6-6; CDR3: CASSSGAFTDTQYF; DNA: TGTGCCAGCAGCTCAGGGGCCTTCACAGATACGCAGTATTTT
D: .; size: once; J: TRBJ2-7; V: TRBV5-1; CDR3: CASRDSGSEQYF; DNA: TGCGCCAGCAGGGACAGTGGGTCCGAGCAGTACTTC
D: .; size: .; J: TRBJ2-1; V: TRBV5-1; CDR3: CASSRVVGALNNEQFF; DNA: TGCGCCAGCAGTCGCGTGGTGGGGGCGCTTAACAATGAGCAGTTCTTC
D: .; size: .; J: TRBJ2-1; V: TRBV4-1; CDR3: CASSQTLGLTYNEQFF; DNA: TGCGCCAGCAGCCAAACCCTGGGACTGACATACAATGAGCAGTTCTTC
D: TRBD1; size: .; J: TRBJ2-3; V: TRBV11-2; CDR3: CASSRSGTGVVADTQYF; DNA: TGTGCCAGCAGCAGATCCGGGACAGGGGTTGTAGCAGATACGCAGTATTTT
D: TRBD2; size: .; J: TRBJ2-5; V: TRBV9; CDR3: CASSVGVAGGKETQYF; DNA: TGTGCCAGCAGCGTCGGAGTAGCGGGGGGTAAAGAGACCCAGTACTTC
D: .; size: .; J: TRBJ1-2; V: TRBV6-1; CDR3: CASSASRAGYGYTF; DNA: TGTGCCAGCAGTGCCTCTAGGGCAGGGTATGGCTACACCTTC
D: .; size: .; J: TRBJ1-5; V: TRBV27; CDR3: CASSLGQSNQPQHF; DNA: TGTGCCAGCAGTTTAGGGCAGTCTAATCAGCCCCAGCATTTT
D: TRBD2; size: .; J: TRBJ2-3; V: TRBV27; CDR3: CASSLIFGGDTDTQYF; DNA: TGTGCCAGCAGTTTAATTTTCGGGGGGGACACAGATACGCAGTATTTT
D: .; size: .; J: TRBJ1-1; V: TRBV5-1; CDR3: CASSPGQHTEAFF; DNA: TGCGCCAGCAGCCCAGGACAGCACACTGAAGCTTTCTTT
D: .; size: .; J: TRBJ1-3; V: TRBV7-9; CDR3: CASSPDRVSGNTIYF; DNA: TGTGCCAGCAGCCCGGACAGAGTCTCTGGAAACACCATATATTTT
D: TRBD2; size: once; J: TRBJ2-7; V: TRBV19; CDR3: CASSIKVAGAGEQYF; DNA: TGTGCCAGTAGTATAAAAGTAGCGGGAGCGGGCGAGCAGTACTTC
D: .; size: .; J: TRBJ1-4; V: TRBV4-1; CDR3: CASSPRGGYSEKLFF; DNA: TGCGCCAGCAGCCCACGAGGTGGTTATTCTGAAAAACTGTTTTTT
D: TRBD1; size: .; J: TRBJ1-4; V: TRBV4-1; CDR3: CASSQTGGNEKLFF; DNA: TGCGCCAGCAGCCAAACAGGGGGCAATGAAAAACTGTTTTTT
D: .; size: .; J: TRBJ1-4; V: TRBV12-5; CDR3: CASGPGNNEKLFF; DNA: TGTGCTAGTGGCCCAGGGAACAATGAAAAACTGTTTTTT
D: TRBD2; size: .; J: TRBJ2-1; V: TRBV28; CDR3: CASREIGGKDYNEQFF; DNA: TGTGCCAGCAGAGAAATCGGGGGGAAAGACTACAATGAGCAGTTCTTC
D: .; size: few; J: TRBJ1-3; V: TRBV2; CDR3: CASSGQRSSGNTIYF; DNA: TGTGCCAGCAGTGGCCAACGGTCCTCTGGAAACACCATATATTTT
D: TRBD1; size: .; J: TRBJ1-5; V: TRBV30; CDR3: CAWSLGQGDQPQHF; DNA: TGTGCCTGGAGCCTGGGGCAGGGGGACCAGCCCCAGCATTTT
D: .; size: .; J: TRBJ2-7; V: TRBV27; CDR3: CASSYRDTYEQYF; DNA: TGTGCCAGCAGTTACAGGGATACCTACGAGCAGTACTTC
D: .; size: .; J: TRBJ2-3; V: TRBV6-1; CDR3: CASSVDSISTQYF; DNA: TGTGCCAGCAGTGTCGACTCGATCTCTACGCAGTATTTT
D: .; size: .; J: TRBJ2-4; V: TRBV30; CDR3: CAWSSPGIAKNIQYF; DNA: TGTGCCTGGAGCTCTCCAGGGATAGCCAAAAACATTCAGTACTTC
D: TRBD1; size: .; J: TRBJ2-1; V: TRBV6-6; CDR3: CASSSRDRDYNEQFF; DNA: TGTGCCAGCAGTTCGCGGGACAGGGACTACAATGAGCAGTTCTTC
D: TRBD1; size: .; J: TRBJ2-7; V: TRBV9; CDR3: CASSTGTGAFPEYF; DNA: TGTGCCAGCAGTACGGGGACAGGGGCCTTTCCGGAGTACTTC
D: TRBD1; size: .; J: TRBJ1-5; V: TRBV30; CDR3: CAWGQGVYQPQHF; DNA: TGTGCCTGGGGACAGGGGGTTTACCAGCCCCAGCATTTT
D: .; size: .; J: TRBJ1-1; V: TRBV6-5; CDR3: CASSYWTSEAFF; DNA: TGTGCCAGCAGTTATTGGACTTCGGAAGCTTTCTTT
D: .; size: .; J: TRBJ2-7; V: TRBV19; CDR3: CASSIGSEQYF; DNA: TGTGCCAGTAGTATAGGGAGCGAGCAGTACTTC
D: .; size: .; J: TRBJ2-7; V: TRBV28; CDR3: CASRRVGPSSYEQYF; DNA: TGTGCCAGCAGGCGTGTGGGCCCGTCCTCCTACGAGCAGTACTTC
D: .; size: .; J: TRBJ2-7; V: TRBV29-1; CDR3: CSVETGSSYEQYF; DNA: TGCAGCGTTGAAACAGGAAGCTCCTACGAGCAGTACTTC
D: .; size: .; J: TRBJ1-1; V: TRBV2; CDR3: CASSVRDSEAFF; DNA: TGTGCCAGCAGTGTCAGGGACTCTGAAGCTTTCTTT
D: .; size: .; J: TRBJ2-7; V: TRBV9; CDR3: CASSARDKSYEQYF; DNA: TGTGCCAGCAGCGCCCGGGACAAATCCTACGAGCAGTACTTC
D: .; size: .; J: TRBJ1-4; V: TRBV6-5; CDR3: CASSYGANEKLFF; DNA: TGTGCCAGCAGTTACGGAGCTAATGAAAAACTGTTTTTT
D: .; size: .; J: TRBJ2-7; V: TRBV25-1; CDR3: CASSGSSHFSYEQYF; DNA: TGTGCCAGCAGTGGTTCTAGCCATTTCTCCTACGAGCAGTACTTC
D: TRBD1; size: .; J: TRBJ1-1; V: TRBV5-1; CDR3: CASSLDRGTEAFF; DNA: TGCGCCAGCAGCTTAGACAGGGGCACTGAAGCTTTCTTT
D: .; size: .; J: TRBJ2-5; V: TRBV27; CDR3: CASSLGETQYF; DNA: TGTGCCAGCAGTTTAGGCGAGACCCAGTACTTC
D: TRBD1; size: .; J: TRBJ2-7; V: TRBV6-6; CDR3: CASRSGTGGRKQYF; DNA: TGTGCCAGCAGGTCCGGGACAGGGGGTAGGAAGCAGTACTTC
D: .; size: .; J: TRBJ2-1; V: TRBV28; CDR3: CASSLPGEQFF; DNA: TGTGCCAGCAGCCTCCCGGGTGAGCAGTTCTTC
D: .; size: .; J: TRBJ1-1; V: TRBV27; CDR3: CASSLTTSNTEAFF; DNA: TGTGCCAGCAGTCTTACGACTTCCAACACTGAAGCTTTCTTT
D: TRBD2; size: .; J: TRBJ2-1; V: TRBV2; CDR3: CASLSSGGHIDEQFF; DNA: TGTGCCAGTCTCTCCAGCGGGGGGCACATAGATGAGCAGTTCTTC
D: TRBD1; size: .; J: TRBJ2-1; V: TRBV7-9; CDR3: CASSSRTGPYNEQFF; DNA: TGTGCCAGCAGCTCACGGACAGGGCCCTACAATGAGCAGTTCTTC
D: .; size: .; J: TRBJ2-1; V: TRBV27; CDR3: CASSALTGSYYNEQFF; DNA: TGTGCCAGCAGTGCTTTGACAGGTTCGTACTACAATGAGCAGTTCTTC
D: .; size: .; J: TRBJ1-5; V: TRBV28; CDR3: CASSPNNQPQHF; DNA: TGTGCCAGCAGTCCAAACAATCAGCCCCAGCATTTT
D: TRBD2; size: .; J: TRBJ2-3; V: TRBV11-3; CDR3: CASSSWTSGGAPDTQYF; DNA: TGTGCCAGCAGCTCCTGGACTAGCGGGGGGGCCCCAGATACGCAGTATTTT
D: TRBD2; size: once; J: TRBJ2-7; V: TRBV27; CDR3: CASSLSSGGYEQYF; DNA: TGTGCCAGCAGTTTAAGTTCGGGGGGGTACGAGCAGTACTTC
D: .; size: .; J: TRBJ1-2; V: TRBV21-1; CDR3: CASSKKSSGKHYGYTF; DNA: TGTGCCAGCAGCAAAAAAAGCTCCGGGAAACACTATGGCTACACCTTC
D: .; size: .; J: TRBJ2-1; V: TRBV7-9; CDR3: CASIPSLQFF; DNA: TGTGCCAGCATCCCAAGCCTTCAGTTCTTC
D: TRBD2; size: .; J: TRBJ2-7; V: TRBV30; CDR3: CAWSLAPSGSYEQYF; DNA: TGTGCCTGGAGCCTGGCCCCTAGCGGGAGTTACGAGCAGTACTTC
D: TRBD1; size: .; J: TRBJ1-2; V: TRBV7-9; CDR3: CASSSTGDRENGYTF; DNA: TGTGCCAGCAGCTCCACGGGGGACAGGGAAAATGGCTACACCTTC
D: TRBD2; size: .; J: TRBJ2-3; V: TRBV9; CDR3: CASSPPGTSGVLDTQYF; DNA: TGTGCCAGCAGCCCCCCCGGGACTAGCGGGGTTCTGGATACGCAGTATTTT
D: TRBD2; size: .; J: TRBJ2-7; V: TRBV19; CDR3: CASSNPGGITYEQYF; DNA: TGTGCCAGTAGCAACCCGGGGGGAATCACCTACGAGCAGTACTTC
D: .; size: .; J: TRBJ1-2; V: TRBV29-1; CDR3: CSVEGGQQYGYTF; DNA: TGCAGCGTTGAAGGAGGGCAGCAATATGGCTACACCTTC